Below, 14 T cell receptor beta chains from the same sample are listed, as sequenced in a study of tumor-infiltrating lymphocytes in primary liver carcinoma. Both RNA and DNA were isolated together from roughly 20-30 mg of bulk tissue that had not been sorted. Starting material of 500 to 600 ng total RNA yielded TCR beta cDNA via a constant-region primer. TCR beta libraries came from three nested multiplex PCR rounds using slightly modified ARM-PCR. The first two PCR rounds, around 10 cycles each, used TRBV1-TRBV30 forward primers and a C-beta reverse primer. TCRdb itself ran the multiplex PCR reads through MiXCR, one entry per CDR3 protein. The data contain about 70,000 distinct CDR3 sequences, almost 70% of them singletons. Sequencing used liver tumor tissue from sampling region 4. Subset described: tumor region T4, right-lateral pole. These receptors came from a man aged 35 to 55 with primary liver carcinoma and hepatitis B virus infection.

In regard to this clonotype: The CDR3 carries no conserved terminal phenylalanine or tryptophan, so it likely arises from a read error. The chain carries TRBV5-1 and TRBJ2-7; D ambiguous. Germline V gene lookup returns CDR1 SGHRS and CDR2 YFSETQ. The CDR3 is 12 amino acids. The V gene lost 5 bases and the J gene lost 8 bases, with 14 bases spanning the gap. The CDR3 spells CASSFRSPQQYL. CDR3 coding DNA: TGCGCCAGCAGTTTTCGATCCCCCCAGCAGTACCTC.

This clonotype came up a few times. This may be a read error, as it is one base from a much larger clone. The gene calls are TRBV30 and TRBJ2-3; D is undetermined. Germline values: CDR1 GTSNPN, CDR2 SVGIG (reference sequence). The CDR3 is 11 amino acids. CDR3 sequence (DNA): TGTGTCTGCCAAGGATGGGATACGCAGTATTTT. It translates to CVCQGWDTQYF.

This clonotype showed up many times. The V gene is TRBV5-1, the J gene TRBJ2-1; 10 bases match TRBD2. Germline V gene lookup returns CDR1 SGHRS and CDR2 YFSETQ. The CDR3 runs 19 residues. Unmatched junction bases numbered 13, after V lost 0 bases and J lost 4 bases. CDR3 sequence (DNA): TGCGCCAGCAGCTTGGAGGCTAGCGGGGGAGGAGCTCTTTACAATGAGCAGTTCTTC. Its translation: CASSLEASGGGALYNEQFF. Based on the CDR3 plus reference TRBV5-1 and TRBJ2-1, the full variable domain is KAGVTQTPRYLIKTRGQQVTLSCSPISGHRSVSWYQQTPGQGLQFLFEYFSETQRNKGNFPGRFSGRQFSNSRSEMNVSTLELGDSALYLCASSLEASGGGALYNEQFFGPGTRLTVL.

As to this clonotype: Compared with germline, one end of the junction differs, possibly owing to a read error. This rearrangement joins TRBV12-3 or TRBV12-4 to TRBJ1-6; D remains ambiguous. This CDR3 is 15 amino acids long. DNA for the CDR3: TGTGTCAGCACCTTGGGTCCGGTAACGGAGTCACCCCTACACTTT. Its translation is CVSTLGPVTESPLHF.

This clonotype was observed a handful of times. The gene calls are TRBV5-1 and TRBJ2-2; D perhaps matches TRBD2 (6 bases). This CDR3 region has 15 residues. V dropped 4 bases and J dropped 5 bases, with 15 bases sitting between them. The V gene's germline CDR1 is SGHRS and CDR2 YFSETQ. The CDR3 reads CASSRAGTHTGELFF. DNA for the CDR3: TGCGCCAGCAGCCGCGCAGGGACTCATACCGGGGAGCTGTTTTTT.

This clonotype was seen at least ten times. The chain joins TRBV29-1 to TRBJ2-5, with 8 nucleotides matching TRBD1. The ends lost 7 bases at V and 0 bases at J; junction bases unmatched: 7. This CDR3 region has 14 residues. Germline CDR1 is SQVTM and CDR2 is ANQGSEA. CDR3 in DNA: TGCAGCGCAAGACAGGGGATGAACCAAGAGACCCAGTACTTC. It yields the protein CSARQGMNQETQYF.

Points on this clonotype: With a much larger clone just one base away, this may be a read error. The chain couples TRBV28 to TRBJ1-2; weak D call: TRBD1 (5 bases). V was cut by 5 bases and J by 4 bases, with 23 bases left in between. Germline CDR1 is MDHEN and CDR2 is SYDVKM. There are 17 residues in the CDR3. CDR3 loop: CASSTKGAVHNFYGYTF. CDR3 bases: TGTGCCAGCAGTACGAAAGGGGCGGTCCACAACTTCTATGGCTACACCTTC.

As for this clonotype: At one end the junction does not follow the germline gene, possibly because of a read error. The rearrangement uses TRBV2 and TRBJ2-5; perhaps TRBD1 as D (6 bases). Germline V gives CDR1 SNHLY, CDR2 FYNNEI. There are 14 residues in the CDR3. In DNA, the CDR3 is TGTGCCAGCGGGGACACCTTGTACCAAGAGACCCAATACTTC. It specifies CASGDTLYQETQYF.

This clonotype has a single count. CDR3 coding DNA: TGTGCCAGCCGTGACGTCAGGACAGGAGCCGTTGAAAAACTGTTTTTT. Amino acid sequence: CASRDVRTGAVEKLFF. V gene TRBV6-5 combines with J gene TRBJ1-4; 7 bases fit TRBD1. V trimming: 8 bases; J trimming: 7 bases; junction bases outside the gene matches: 16. Germline V gene sequence: CDR1 MNHEY, CDR2 SVGAGI. This CDR3 spans 16 amino acids.

Concerning this clonotype itself: One end of the junction varies from germline; a read error may be responsible. The chain uses TRBV11-2 and TRBJ2-7; 11 bases match TRBD1. Per germline, CDR1 SGHAT and CDR2 FQNNGV. CDR3 size: 17 residues. This CDR3 is CASSSRTGGANGYEQYF. Here the CDR3 DNA reads TGTGCCAGCAGCTCCCGGACAGGGGGCGCTAACGGATACGAACAGTACTTC.

As for this clonotype: One end of the junction does not line up with germline, which may come from a read error. This chain links TRBV5-4 with TRBJ2-1; possibly TRBD1 or TRBD2 for D (6 bases each). Germline lookup yields CDR1 SGHNT and CDR2 YYREEE (reference sequence). This CDR3 is built from 16 residues. The CDR3, as DNA: TGTCCCAGCAGCTTGTTAGCCGGGGGCTCCTACATTGAGCAGTTCTTC. It is translated as CPSSLLAGGSYIEQFF. The complete variable domain, with remaining parts taken from reference TRBV5-4 and TRBJ2-1, reads ETGVTQSPTHLIKTRGQQVTLRCSSQSGHNTVSWYQQALGQGPQFIFQYYREEENGRGNFPPRFSGLQFPNYSSELNVNALELDDSALYLCPSSLLAGGSYIEQFFGPGTRLTVL.

A note on this clonotype: At one end the junction does not follow the germline gene, possibly because of a read error. The rearrangement joins TRBV30 to TRBJ2-3; perhaps TRBD2 as D (5 bases). The CDR3 consists of 20 residues. Germline V gene sequence: CDR1 GTSNPN, CDR2 SVGIG (reference sequence). CDR3 DNA sequence: TGTGTCTGGAGTCCCCAACTGGGTAGCGAGTTACCCGTTTCCCCAGATACGCAGTATTTT. It yields the protein CVWSPQLGSELPVSPDTQYF. The full variable domain, completed using reference TRBV30 and TRBJ2-3, is SQTIHQWPATLVQPVGSPLSLECTVEGTSNPNLYWYRQAAGRGLQLLFYSVGIGQISSEVPQNLSASRPQDRQFILSSKKLLLSDSGFYLCVWSPQLGSELPVSPDTQYFGPGTRLTVL.

A few counts support this clonotype. This may arise from a read error, as a much more abundant clone is one base away. V and J are TRBV10-3 and TRBJ2-1; 14 positions agree with TRBD2. The CDR3 runs 15 residues. J was trimmed by 7 bases and V by 8 bases; bases with no gene match: 7. Germline CDR1 is ENHRY and CDR2 is SYGVKD. The CDR3 coding sequence is TGTGCCATCTGGACCGGGACTAGCGGGAGTAATGAGCAGTTCTTC. Translation: CAIWTGTSGSNEQFF.

In the case of this clonotype: The CDR3 ends on some other residue instead of the conserved phenylalanine or tryptophan, so this is likely a read error. J is TRBJ2-3 and V is TRBV29-1; TRBD1 agrees at 11 bases. Germline assignment: CDR1 SQVTM and CDR2 ANQGSEA. This CDR3 is built from 14 residues. V lost 6 bases and J lost 6; bases outside the gene matches: 8. CDR3 amino acids: CSVPGQGALDTQYS. The CDR3 DNA sequence: TGCAGCGTCCCAGGACAGGGGGCCCTCGATACGCAGTATTCT.